These T cell receptor beta chains were read from a single sample in a study of Graves' ophthalmopathy and Graves' hyperthyroidism. TCRdb reanalysed the multiplex PCR reads using MiXCR and keeps one entry per CDR3 protein. In the table there are some 1.1 million distinct CDR3 sequences, about 38% of which are singletons. The sequenced sample was peripheral blood or thyroid tissue (not recorded which). The origin of the receptors is an adult man with Graves' hyperthyroidism. The CDR3 runs from the conserved cysteine through the conserved F or W. D genes are given only for firm matches. Clone size is given for some rows only: seen once, a few or many times, or a class if the clone is expanded.

TRBJ2-7	-	TRBV12-3/TRBV12-4	few	CASSLENYEQYF	TGTGCCAGCAGTTTAGAAAATTACGAGCAGTACTTC
TRBJ1-5	-	TRBV10-2	few	CASSDRGISNQPQHF	TGCGCCAGCAGTGATAGGGGCATAAGCAATCAGCCCCAGCATTTT
TRBJ1-5	-	TRBV7-2	-	CASSYKASGNQPQHF	TGTGCCAGCAGTTATAAGGCGTCAGGCAATCAGCCCCAGCATTTT
TRBJ2-5	-	TRBV4-3	-	CASSQGTRGKETQYF	TGCGCCAGCAGCCAAGGGACCCGAGGGAAAGAGACCCAGTACTTC
TRBJ2-6	-	TRBV5-6	-	CASSFIQSRVSSGANVLTF	TGTGCCAGCAGCTTCATACAGAGCAGAGTATCCTCTGGGGCCAACGTCCTGACTTTC
TRBJ2-7	-	TRBV29-1	many	CSVPGTKYYEQYF	TGCAGCGTACCCGGGACCAAGTACTACGAGCAGTACTTC
TRBJ1-6	TRBD1	TRBV27	few	CASRDRGYNSPLHF	TGTGCCAGCAGGGACAGGGGCTATAATTCACCCCTCCACTTT
TRBJ1-4	-	TRBV29-1	many	CSVAVAGVNEKLFF	TGCAGCGTGGCCGTGGCAGGGGTTAACGAAAAACTGTTTTTT
TRBJ1-5	-	TRBV7-2	few	CASSPSPVNNQPQHF	TGTGCCAGCAGCCCCTCACCGGTGAACAATCAGCCCCAGCATTTT
TRBJ2-7	-	TRBV20-1	-	CSARRAAAYEQYF	TGCAGTGCACGGCGGGCCGCGGCCTACGAGCAGTACTTC
TRBJ1-4	-	TRBV7-2	many	CASSLAVGERGEKLFF	TGTGCCAGCAGCTTAGCGGTGGGGGAGCGGGGTGAAAAACTGTTTTTT
TRBJ2-6	-	TRBV29-1	-	CSVYAGAFVGANVLTF	TGCAGCGTTTACGCGGGGGCGTTTGTTGGGGCCAACGTCCTGACTTTC
TRBJ2-7	-	TRBV5-6	many	CASSLFRTDFYEQYF	TGTGCCAGCAGCTTGTTCCGGACAGACTTCTACGAGCAGTACTTC
TRBJ1-2	-	TRBV2	-	CASSQTGTRGYGYTF	TGTGCCAGCAGTCAAACAGGGACAAGGGGCTATGGCTACACCTTC
TRBJ1-5	-	TRBV6-6	few	CASSYSVTGTQPQHF	TGTGCCAGCAGTTACTCAGTCACAGGGACTCAGCCCCAGCATTTT